The entry below describes one T cell receptor beta chain. Its antigen is undetermined. Time point given: persistent/refractory GD, antithyroid drugs over 5 years with positive TRAb. After RNA was extracted from PBMCs, the TCR library was made from it. The patients included were those that came from an endocrinology department in Xi'an, China. Per germline, CDR1 LNHDA and CDR2 SQIVND (reference sequence). J was trimmed by 5 bases and V by 5 bases; bases with no gene match: 7. This CDR3 has 15 amino acids. The sample originates from a study of regulatory T cells in long-lasting Graves disease. Study as a whole: Over 5 years on antithyroid drugs plus positive TSH receptor antibodies marked Graves' disease as persistent. Regarding the study as a whole: Relative to new patients (roughly 970), persistent patients exhibited greater sharing of public clonotypes (about 2,700). Reduced TCR diversity was observed in persistent Graves' patients versus newly diagnosed patients.

HTBI primers from iRepertoire and Arm-PCR of CDR3 regions yielded the TCR beta libraries. MiXCR, run by TCRdb on the multiplex PCR reads, gives a single entry per CDR3 protein. The table includes about half a million distinct CDR3 sequences, 22% detected once. The rearrangement uses TRBV19 and TRBJ2-7; the match to TRBD2 covers 12 bases. The receptor was isolated from a female donor with Graves disease. The sample here was peripheral blood mononuclear cells (PBMCs), taken when the disease was refractory, from a patient treated with antithyroid drugs. In DNA, the CDR3 is TGTGCCAGTAGTTCAAACGGACTAGCGGGAAACGAGCAGTACTTC. Translation gives CASSSNGLAGNEQYF.